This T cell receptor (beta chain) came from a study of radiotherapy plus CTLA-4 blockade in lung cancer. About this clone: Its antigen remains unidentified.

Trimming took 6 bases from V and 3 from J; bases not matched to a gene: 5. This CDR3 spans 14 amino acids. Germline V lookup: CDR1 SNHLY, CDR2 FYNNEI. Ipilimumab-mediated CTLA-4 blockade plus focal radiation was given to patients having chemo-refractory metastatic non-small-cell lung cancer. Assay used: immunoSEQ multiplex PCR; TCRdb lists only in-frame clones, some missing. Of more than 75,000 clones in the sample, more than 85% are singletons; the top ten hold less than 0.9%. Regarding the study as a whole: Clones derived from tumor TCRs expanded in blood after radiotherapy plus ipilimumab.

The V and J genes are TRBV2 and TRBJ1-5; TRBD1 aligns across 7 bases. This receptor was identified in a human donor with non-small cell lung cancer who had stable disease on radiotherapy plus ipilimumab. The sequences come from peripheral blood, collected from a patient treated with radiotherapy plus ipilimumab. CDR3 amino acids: CASRDRDVNQPQHF. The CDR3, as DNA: TGTGCCAGCAGAGACAGGGACGTCAATCAGCCCCAGCATTTT.